This T cell receptor beta chain emerged from a study of molecular identifiers for immune sequencing clone quantification. Looking at the study overall: Split five ways in replicates, RNA from approximately 20,000 or 100,000 naive CD8 cells had four portions sequenced.

The authors gated naive CD8 T cells as CD8+CD4-CCR7+CD45RA+ for sorting. The authors built bulk TCR libraries by previously described methods with listed TCR primers. TCRdb passed the PCR reads through MiXCR, listing each CDR3 protein once. In the table there are about 500,000 distinct CDR3 sequences, about a fifth of which are singletons. CDR3 length: 13 amino acids. Germline V gene lookup returns CDR1 LNHDA and CDR2 SQIVND (reference sequence). Trimming pared 3 bases from V and 7 bases from J, leaving 10 bases between. The clonotype comes from a human donor in good health. Some libraries in this study had Jurkat cell RNA spiked in. The rearrangement uses TRBV19 and TRBJ1-5; possibly TRBD1 for D (5 bases). Specimen: naive CD8+ T cells from blood, with Jurkat cell RNA spiked in. Subset specified: FACS-sorted CD8+CD4-CCR7+CD45RA+ naive T cells. The CDR3 spells CASSMGRGQPQHF. CDR3 in DNA: TGTGCCAGTAGTATGGGTAGGGGACAGCCCCAGCATTTT.